These 27 T cell receptor beta chains were sequenced from one sample in a study of vaccination effects on CD4 cells after COVID-19. These receptors' targets are unknown. The ViraFEST assay expanded antigen-specific CD4+ T cells with viral peptide pools before sequencing. The culture ran for roughly ten days before CD4+ T cells were isolated. Vaccine recipients had no previous SARS-CoV-2 infection; their nucleocapsid antibodies were negative. Measured with immunoSEQ multiplex PCR; TCRdb has only the in-frame clones, and not every one. This sample yields fewer than 40,000 clones, of which around 70% are seen a single time; 22% belongs to the top ten. Sequenced here: CD4+ T cells from PBMCs cultured with SARS-CoV-2 spike peptides, sampled before COVID-19 vaccination. The source of these receptors is a human donor who received a COVID-19 vaccine.

V and J are TRBV6-5 and TRBJ2-4; D remains unclear. Germline V gives CDR1 MNHEY, CDR2 SVGAGI. V was clipped by 2 bases and J by 6 bases, with 11 bases between them. This CDR3 spans 14 amino acids. The CDR3 loop is CASSYAPGGNIQYF. The CDR3, as DNA: TGTGCCAGCAGTTACGCCCCAGGTGGAAACATTCAGTACTTC.

The chain carries TRBV2 and TRBJ2-1, with 9 bases fitting TRBD1. The ends lost 3 bases at V and 8 bases at J; junction bases unmatched: 2. CDR3 length: 13 amino acids. Germline V gene sequence: CDR1 SNHLY, CDR2 FYNNEI. CDR3 nucleotides: TGTGCCAGCAGTGACGACAGGGGGTATGAGCAGTTCTTC. This codes for CASSDDRGYEQFF.

The CDR3 DNA is TGTGCCAGCAGCTTAGCTGCACGCCGACAGGGAAGCGCCGGGGAGCTGTTTTTT. Translated, it gives CASSLAARRQGSAGELFF. The rearrangement links TRBV7-2 to TRBJ2-2; TRBD1 matches 7 bases. This CDR3 has 18 residues. Germline V gives CDR1 SGHTA, CDR2 FQGNSA. The junction had 13 bases not matched to a gene; V was cut back by 0 bases and J by 6 bases.

The V and J genes are TRBV2 and TRBJ1-4; 10 bases map to TRBD1. V trimming: 10 bases; J trimming: 8 bases; junction bases outside the gene matches: 10. Germline CDR1 and CDR2: SNHLY and FYNNEI. The CDR3 runs to 14 residues. The CDR3 loop reads CATYQDRGNEKLFF. CDR3 DNA sequence: TGTGCCACCTACCAGGACAGGGGGAACGAAAAACTGTTTTTT.

This clone showed up just once. This chain links TRBV29-1 with TRBJ2-7; 7 nucleotides align to TRBD1. Germline CDR1 and CDR2: SQVTM and ANQGSEA. This CDR3 region has 13 residues. The ends lost 6 bases at V and 3 bases at J; junction bases unmatched: 8. For the CDR3, the DNA is TGCAGCGTGCGGACGGGACAGTTCTACGAGCAGTACTTC. Encoded protein: CSVRTGQFYEQYF.

The chain is built from TRBV7-2 and TRBJ2-3; the match to TRBD2 covers 9 bases. V was pared by 1 base and J by 3 bases, with 8 bases of the junction left unmatched. Germline assignment: CDR1 SGHTA and CDR2 FQGNSA. This CDR3 has 17 amino acids. The CDR3 region has the DNA TGTGCCAGCAGCTTAGTGGCGGGGGGGCTACGAACAGATACGCAGTATTTT. It specifies CASSLVAGGLRTDTQYF.

In this sample, this clone turned up a few times. The chain couples TRBV5-6 to TRBJ2-2; D is unresolved. The CDR3 runs to 12 residues. Trimming pared 4 bases from V and 6 bases from J, leaving 7 bases between. Germline-derived CDR1 and CDR2 are SGHDT and YYEEEE. The CDR3 spells CASSPWAGELFF. The CDR3 nucleotides read TGTGCCAGCAGCCCGTGGGCCGGGGAGCTGTTTTTT.

The gene calls are TRBV6-5 and TRBJ2-3, with 7 bases fitting TRBD2. Germline CDR1 and CDR2: MNHEY and SVGAGI. J gave up 7 bases and V 10 bases, and 8 bases lay outside the gene matches. This CDR3 has 12 amino acids. CDR3 nucleotides: TGTGCCACCCGAGCGGGGAGTAATACGCAGTATTTT. Translating gives CATRAGSNTQYF.

The CDR3 region has the DNA TGTGCCAGCAGCGCAGAGGTATCCAGCGGCACCTACGAGCAGTACTTC. Translated: CASSAEVSSGTYEQYF. The chain is built from TRBV13 and TRBJ2-7, with D maybe TRBD2 (5 bases). Germline V lookup: CDR1 PRHDT, CDR2 FYEKMQ (reference sequence). This CDR3 is built from 16 residues. Deletions cut 5 bases from V and 2 bases from J, with 19 bases between.

The chain uses TRBV19 and TRBJ2-3; D is possibly TRBD2 (5 bases). The CDR3 is made up of 14 amino acids. Trimming stripped 5 bases from V and 0 bases from J, with 9 bases between. Germline CDR1 LNHDA, CDR2 SQIVND (reference sequence). For the CDR3, the DNA is TGTGCCAGTAGTCTCTGGGAGAGCACAGATACGCAGTATTTT. Its translation: CASSLWESTDTQYF. Full variable domain (rest looked up from reference TRBV19 and TRBJ2-3): DGGITQSPKYLFRKEGQNVTLSCEQNLNHDAMYWYRQDPGQGLRLIYYSQIVNDFQKGDIAEGYSVSREKKESFPLTVTSAQKNPTAFYLCASSLWESTDTQYFGPGTRLTVL.

The V call is TRBV7-2, the J call TRBJ1-2; 7 bases match TRBD1. CDR3 length: 14 residues. The V gene end was trimmed by 3 bases and the J gene end by 3 bases; junction bases not matched to a gene: 4. Germline V CDR1 and CDR2: SGHTA, FQGNSA. CDR3 coding DNA: TGTGCCAGCAGCTTCGACGGGACAGACTATGGCTACACCTTC. This gives the protein CASSFDGTDYGYTF.

To note about this clone: Germline and junction disagree at one end, which may indicate a read error. The CDR3 sequence: CAWSGLAGYNDQFF. CDR3 nucleotide sequence: TGTGCCTGGTCGGGACTAGCGGGATACAATGATCAGTTCTTC. The rearrangement uses TRBV30 and TRBJ2-1; TRBD2 aligns across 13 bases. The CDR3 length is 14 residues. Germline V gene data show CDR1 as GTSNPN and CDR2 as SVGIG (reference sequence).

The J gene is TRBJ1-6, the V gene TRBV4-3, with D uncertain. The CDR3 length is 14 residues. Trimming took 2 bases from V and 7 from J, leaving 9 bases between them. Germline V gene data show CDR1 as LGHNA and CDR2 as YSLEER. This chain's CDR3 is CASSQKAQNSPLHF. In DNA form, the CDR3 reads TGCGCCAGCAGCCAAAAGGCTCAGAATTCACCCCTCCACTTT.

The chain joins TRBV15 to TRBJ1-2; 8 bases fit TRBD1. CDR1 LNHNV and CDR2 YYDKDF come from the germline V gene (reference sequence). Losses at the gene ends were 5 bases for V and 8 bases for J; bases not matched to a gene: 4. The CDR3 covers 12 residues. Here the CDR3 reads CATSPDRVGYTF. DNA for the CDR3: TGTGCCACCAGCCCGGACAGGGTGGGCTACACCTTC.

This clone was recorded at least ten times. The chain carries TRBV7-8 and TRBJ1-1; maybe TRBD1 (6 bases). Germline CDR1 is SGHVS and CDR2 is FQNEAQ. The CDR3 length is 13 residues. The V and J ends lost 5 bases and 5 bases respectively, with 12 bases between them. The CDR3 bases are TGTGCCAGCAGCATTATACAGGGAACTGAAGCTTTCTTT. Its translation: CASSIIQGTEAFF.

This chain links TRBV14 with TRBJ2-7, with 7 bases that match TRBD2. This CDR3 has 22 residues. The germline V gene encodes CDR1 SGHDN and CDR2 FVKESK. Trimming at V came to 0 bases and at J to 4 bases, leaving 27 bases not matched to a gene. CDR3 protein: CASSQEKSKGRWGLPTYYEQYF. CDR3 bases: TGTGCCAGCAGCCAAGAGAAGTCGAAAGGGCGTTGGGGACTACCAACTTATTACGAGCAGTACTTC.

V usage is TRBV4-2 and J usage is TRBJ2-3, with D perhaps matching TRBD2 (6 bases). Trimming shortened V by 0 bases and J by 2 bases, and 12 bases separated the two germline ends. This CDR3 has 16 residues. In germline, CDR1 is LGHNA, CDR2 YNFKEQ. The CDR3 spells CASSQEGGRNTDTQYF. CDR3 sequence (DNA): TGTGCCAGCAGCCAAGAGGGAGGCAGGAACACAGATACGCAGTATTTT.

V is TRBV3-1 (or the pseudogene TRBV3-2) and J is TRBJ2-1, with 14 bases lining up with TRBD2. J was trimmed by 9 bases and V by 7 bases; bases with no gene match: 5. This CDR3 comprises 14 residues. From germline, CDR1 is LGHDT and CDR2 YNNKEL (reference sequence). The CDR3 sequence is CASTRLAGGGEQFF. CDR3 DNA: TGTGCCAGCACCCGACTAGCGGGAGGGGGTGAGCAGTTCTTC.

V usage is TRBV5-1 and J usage is TRBJ2-1; 7 bases agree with TRBD2. CDR1 SGHRS and CDR2 YFSETQ come from the germline V gene. Losses at the gene ends were 0 bases for V and 0 bases for J; bases not matched to a gene: 3. The CDR3 runs to 16 residues. CDR3 sequence reads: CASSLAGGSSYNEQFF. The CDR3 nucleotides read TGCGCCAGCAGCTTGGCCGGCGGGAGCTCCTACAATGAGCAGTTCTTC.

The chain joins TRBV28 to TRBJ2-5; the match to TRBD2 covers 8 bases. V trimming: 5 bases; J trimming: 5 bases; junction bases outside the gene matches: 19. The CDR3 totals 18 residues. Per the germline V gene, CDR1 is MDHEN and CDR2 is SYDVKM. In DNA form, the CDR3 reads TGTGCCAGCAGTCCTAGCCTGTCTGGGACTAGGTTGAAGGAGACCCAGTACTTC. This translates into CASSPSLSGTRLKETQYF. Variable domain in full (rest from reference TRBV28 and TRBJ2-5): DVKVTQSSRYLVKRTGEKVFLECVQDMDHENMFWYRQDPGLGLRLIYFSYDVKMKEKGDIPEGYSVSREKKERFSLILESASTNQTSMYLCASSPSLSGTRLKETQYFGPGTRLLVL.

The chain recombines TRBV5-4 with TRBJ1-2, with 8 bases identical to TRBD1. V was clipped by 4 bases and J by 4 bases; unmatched bases: 6. The CDR3 has 14 residues. Per the germline V gene, CDR1 is SGHNT and CDR2 is YYREEE (reference sequence). The CDR3 DNA is TGTGCCAGCAGCCCCGGACAGGGAGCCTATGGCTACACCTTC. This codes for CASSPGQGAYGYTF. Supplemented by reference TRBV5-4 and TRBJ1-2, the full variable domain reads ETGVTQSPTHLIKTRGQQVTLRCSSQSGHNTVSWYQQALGQGPQFIFQYYREEENGRGNFPPRFSGLQFPNYSSELNVNALELDDSALYLCASSPGQGAYGYTFGSGTRLTVV.

V gene TRBV2 combines with J gene TRBJ2-7; TRBD2 agrees at 11 bases. The junction had 7 bases not matched to a gene; V was cut back by 5 bases and J by 7 bases. This CDR3 is built from 14 residues. CDR1 and CDR2 (germline): SNHLY, FYNNEI. The CDR3 is CASSTGTSGEEQYF. CDR3 sequence (DNA): TGTGCCAGCAGTACTGGGACTAGCGGTGAAGAGCAGTACTTC.

This clone appeared a few times. This chain uses TRBV5-1 with TRBJ1-2, with D possibly matching TRBD1 (5 bases). This CDR3 has 14 amino acids. Per germline, CDR1 SGHRS and CDR2 YFSETQ. Trimming cost V 4 bases and J 8 bases, with 18 bases left between them. CDR3 protein: CASSPEVGGRGYTF. In DNA form, the CDR3 reads TGCGCCAGCAGCCCCGAGGTCGGGGGGAGAGGCTACACCTTC.

The chain has TRBV13 and TRBJ2-5; TRBD2 aligns across 8 bases. The V segment lost 0 bases and the J segment 5 bases; nucleotides outside the gene matches: 17. CDR1 PRHDT and CDR2 FYEKMQ come from the germline V gene (reference sequence). This CDR3 has 19 residues. This CDR3 is CASSLGLRAVSGGAETQYF. The CDR3 DNA is TGTGCCAGCAGCTTAGGCCTAAGAGCTGTGAGCGGGGGCGCGGAGACCCAGTACTTC.

The genes are TRBV12-3 or TRBV12-4 and TRBJ1-2, with a weak D call TRBD1 (6 bases). Trimming pared 2 bases from V and 8 bases from J, leaving 9 bases between. This CDR3 is 12 amino acids long. CDR3 residues: CASSLKGGGYTF. DNA for the CDR3: TGTGCCAGCAGTTTAAAAGGGGGAGGCTACACCTTC.

The chain combines TRBV6-2 or TRBV6-3 with TRBJ2-7, with 9 bases that match TRBD1. V was pared by 4 bases and J by 5 bases, with 12 bases of the junction left unmatched. CDR1 and CDR2 (germline): MNHEY, SVGEGT. There are 16 residues in the CDR3. The CDR3 sequence: CASSSGQGRRTDEQYF. The CDR3 nucleotides read TGTGCCAGCAGTTCGGGACAGGGTAGGAGGACGGACGAGCAGTACTTC.

This clone came up a few times. V usage is TRBV9 and J usage is TRBJ1-1, with D maybe TRBD1 (6 bases). This CDR3 is built from 13 residues. Germline V gene sequence: CDR1 SGDLS, CDR2 YYNGEE. V lost 2 bases and J lost 3, with 8 bases in between. Here the CDR3 reads CASSVRGYTEAFF. The CDR3 DNA sequence: TGTGCCAGCAGCGTCAGGGGTTACACTGAAGCTTTCTTT.